This T cell receptor (beta chain) derives from a study of shared clonotypes between healthy human individuals. Overall study results and limits: When compared with the clonotypes that were shared by all four sorted-subset donors, the non-shared clonotypes turned out to have lower generation probabilities. Deeper or shallower sequencing was expected to change how clonotypes are shared among donors. When naive CD4 clonotypes were compared across several donors, about 5% were shared.

Germline lookup yields CDR1 WSHSY and CDR2 SAAADI. Trimming took 4 bases from V and 5 from J, leaving 11 bases between them. The length of the CDR3 is 14 residues. This clone was seen once. Its antigen is currently unknown. Evenly divided among several immunoSEQ plates was the genomic DNA of each subset. Produced via immunoSEQ multiplex PCR; TCRdb's table is partial and in-frame only. The sample holds a few million clones, more than 85% seen once. Material for sequencing was naive CD4+ T cells from PBMCs. Subset of the sample: CD45RA+ positively selected. This TCR was recovered from a man aged 18 to 29 in good health. Some clones in this sample may be carry-over from other donors' samples. The chain recombines TRBV10-2 with TRBJ2-2; a possible D gene is TRBD1 (6 bases). The CDR3 protein is CASSGTDLTGELFF. The CDR3 region has the DNA TGCGCCAGCAGTGGGACAGATCTGACCGGGGAGCTGTTTTTT.